The rows below give T cell receptor beta chains drawn from one sample of a study of Ad26.COV2.S vaccination and SARS-CoV-2 variants. The table came from immunoSEQ multiplex PCR; TCRdb's copy has only in-frame clones and leaves some out. In the table there are about 350,000 clones, roughly 84% of which are singletons. The starting material was peripheral blood, obtained in a trial of Ad26.COV2.S vaccine versus placebo. All receptors derive from a person between 18 and 60 years old who received the Ad26.COV2.S COVID-19 vaccine or a placebo. Both conserved end residues are trimmed from each CDR3.

V gene	J gene	CDR3 length	CDR3 protein
TRBV19	TRBJ2-7	13	ASSIGLAGGYEQY
TRBV7-2	TRBJ2-3	13	ASRAGTGRTDTQY
TRBV25-1	TRBJ1-1	13	ASSEEVGGNTEAF
TRBV6-5	TRBJ1-2	13	ASSYSPRANYGYT
TRBV24-1	TRBJ2-5	13	ATSDRTVIQETQY
TRBV2	TRBJ1-4	13	ASSWWGPTNEKLF
TRBV28	TRBJ1-2	11	ASIPRDTKGYT
TRBV4-3	TRBJ2-7	13	ASSQGTSGELWQY
TRBV12-2	TRBJ2-2	13	ASRRTSGETGELF
TRBV30	TRBJ2-7	12	AWSVLGSSYEQY
TRBV29-1	TRBJ2-7	9	SFGDGWGQY
TRBV7-8	TRBJ2-7	12	ASSSRQGAYEQY
TRBV5-6	TRBJ2-7	14	ASSPVRASGTYEQY
TRBV19	TRBJ2-1	14	ASSISGGEDRNEQF
TRBV5-1	TRBJ2-3	13	ASSLGTSGTDTQY